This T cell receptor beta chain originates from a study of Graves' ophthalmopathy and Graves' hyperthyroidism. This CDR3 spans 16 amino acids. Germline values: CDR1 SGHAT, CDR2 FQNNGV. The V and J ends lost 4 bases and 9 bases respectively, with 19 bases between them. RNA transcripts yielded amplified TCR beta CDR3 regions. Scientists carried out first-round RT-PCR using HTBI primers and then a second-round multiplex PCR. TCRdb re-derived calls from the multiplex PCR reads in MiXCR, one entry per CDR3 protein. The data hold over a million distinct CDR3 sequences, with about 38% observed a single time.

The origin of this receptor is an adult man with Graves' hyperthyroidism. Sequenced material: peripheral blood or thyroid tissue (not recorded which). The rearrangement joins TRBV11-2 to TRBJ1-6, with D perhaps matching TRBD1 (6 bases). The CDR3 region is CASSSAGGQGSSPLHF. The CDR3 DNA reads TGTGCCAGCAGCTCCGCTGGGGGGCAGGGAAGTTCACCCCTCCACTTT.